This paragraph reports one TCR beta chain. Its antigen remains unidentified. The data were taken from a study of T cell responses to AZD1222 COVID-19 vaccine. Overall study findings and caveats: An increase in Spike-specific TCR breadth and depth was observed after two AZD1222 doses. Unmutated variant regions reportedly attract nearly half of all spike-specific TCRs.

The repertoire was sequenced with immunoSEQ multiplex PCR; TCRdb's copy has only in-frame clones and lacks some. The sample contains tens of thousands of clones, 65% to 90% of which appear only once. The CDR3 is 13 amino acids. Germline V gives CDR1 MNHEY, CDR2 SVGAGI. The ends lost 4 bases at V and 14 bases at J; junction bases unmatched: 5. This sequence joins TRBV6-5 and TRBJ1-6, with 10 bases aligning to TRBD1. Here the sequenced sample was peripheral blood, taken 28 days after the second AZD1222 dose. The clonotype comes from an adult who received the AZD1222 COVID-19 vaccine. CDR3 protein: CASSSRQGASLHF. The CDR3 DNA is TGTGCCAGCAGTTCCAGACAGGGGGCATCCCTCCACTTT.